These 21 T cell receptor beta chains came from one sample sequenced in a study of siplizumab effects on memory and regulatory T cells. Assay: immunoSEQ multiplex PCR; the TCRdb copy retains only in-frame clones and omits some. The profile shows just under 85,000 clones, approximately 88% of them singletons. Sequenced sample: Tregs sorted from blood. Source of these receptors: a human donor in good health.

This clone occurred once. V is TRBV11-2 and J is TRBJ2-1; 7 nucleotides agree with TRBD2. V shed 4 bases, J shed 5 bases, and the junction held 5 bases outside the gene matches. Germline CDR1 SGHAT, CDR2 FQNNGV. CDR3 size: 14 residues. The CDR3 region has the DNA TGTGCCAGCAGCTCCGGACTAGTGAACAATGAGCAGTTCTTC. This codes for CASSSGLVNNEQFF.

This chain uses TRBV5-1 with TRBJ2-2; TRBD2 might be the D (7 bases). CDR1 and CDR2 from the germline V gene are SGHRS and YFSETQ. V lost 7 bases, J lost 6 bases, and 22 bases lay in between. The CDR3 consists of 16 residues. Here the CDR3 reads CASANPGGGGSGELFF. The CDR3 region has the DNA TGCGCCAGCGCGAATCCGGGGGGCGGTGGATCCGGGGAGCTGTTTTTT.

This chain joins TRBV5-5 and TRBJ1-5; 8 nucleotides agree with TRBD1. With 2 bases clipped from V and 7 bases from J, the junction kept 5 bases outside the gene matches. The CDR3 is 14 residues long. Germline loops: CDR1 SGHKS, CDR2 YYEKEE (reference sequence). The CDR3 nucleotides are TGTGCCAGCAGCTTCAGGGGGCTAGAGCAGCCCCAGCATTTT. Translating it yields CASSFRGLEQPQHF.

The V call is TRBV14, the J call TRBJ1-6, with a tentative D call TRBD1 (5 bases). The CDR3 is made up of 16 amino acids. The germline gives CDR1 SGHDN, CDR2 FVKESK. V was pared by 0 bases and J by 12 bases, with 18 bases between. CDR3 loop: CASSQDHYTGIQPLHF. DNA for the CDR3: TGTGCCAGCAGCCAAGATCACTACACAGGAATTCAACCCCTCCACTTT. Based on the CDR3 plus reference TRBV14 and TRBJ1-6, the full variable domain is EAGVTQFPSHSVIEKGQTVTLRCDPISGHDNLYWYRRVMGKEIKFLLHFVKESKQDESGMPNNRFLAERTGGTYSTLKVQPAELEDSGVYFCASSQDHYTGIQPLHFGNGTRLTVT.

The chain employs TRBV5-6 and TRBJ1-5; D perhaps matches TRBD1 (5 bases). The CDR3 runs to 14 residues. Trimming took 4 bases from V and 3 from J, leaving 11 bases between them. The germline V gene encodes CDR1 SGHDT and CDR2 YYEEEE. The DNA of the CDR3 is TGTGCCAGCAGCCCGGGACGGTTCAATCAGCCCCAGCATTTT. Translating gives CASSPGRFNQPQHF.

The CDR3: CASTPSLRVQQYF. CDR3 coding DNA: TGTGCCAGCACCCCTTCTCTTCGCGTACAGCAGTACTTC. The V gene is TRBV6-5, the J gene TRBJ2-7; D not certain. Per the germline V gene, CDR1 is MNHEY and CDR2 is SVGAGI. V was trimmed by 7 bases and J by 8 bases, leaving 18 bases between them. The length of the CDR3 is 13 residues.

This sequence joins TRBV30 and TRBJ1-2, with 9 nucleotides matching TRBD1. CDR3 length equals 14 residues. Germline V gene data show CDR1 as GTSNPN and CDR2 as SVGIG (reference sequence). Germline trimming cut 3 bases from V and 6 bases from J; bases unmatched to any gene: 8. The CDR3 DNA reads TGTGCCTGGAGCCAGGGGACAGGGAGAGATGGCTACACCTTC. Translation gives CAWSQGTGRDGYTF.

The rearrangement links TRBV27 to TRBJ2-7; TRBD2 matches at 10 bases. Per germline, CDR1 MNHEY and CDR2 SMNVEV (reference sequence). The trim removed 0 bases at V and 9 bases at J, leaving 11 bases unmatched. The CDR3 runs 16 residues. The CDR3 region has the DNA TGTGCCAGCAGTTTATCGAGCGGGGGGGCTTCCCTCCGGCAGTACTTC. Translated, it gives CASSLSSGGASLRQYF.

The V gene is TRBV27, the J gene TRBJ2-7, with TRBD1 matching 8 bases. Germline lookup yields CDR1 MNHEY and CDR2 SMNVEV (reference sequence). Unmatched junction bases numbered 13, after V lost 8 bases and J lost 4 bases. This CDR3 is built from 15 residues. CDR3 region: CASSRRPGQAYEQYF. CDR3 DNA sequence: TGTGCCAGCTCCCGAAGACCGGGACAGGCATACGAGCAGTACTTC.

The chain is built from TRBV5-4 and TRBJ2-7; possibly TRBD2 for D (6 bases). CDR3 length equals 14 residues. Germline CDR1 SGHNT, CDR2 YYREEE (reference sequence). V was clipped by 1 base and J by 6 bases, with 14 bases between them. This CDR3 reads CASSLFREAAEQYF. CDR3 sequence (DNA): TGTGCCAGCAGCTTGTTCAGGGAGGCGGCCGAGCAGTACTTC.

The rearrangement joins TRBV9 to TRBJ2-1, with D possibly being TRBD2 (6 bases). Germline-derived CDR1 and CDR2 are SGDLS and YYNGEE. CDR3 length: 14 residues. V was cut by 4 bases and J by 4 bases, with 12 bases left in between. DNA for the CDR3: TGTGCCAGCAGCCCGCCGGGAGTTTACAATGAGCAGTTCTTC. Translation: CASSPPGVYNEQFF.

In its sample, this clone was seen a few times. This sequence joins TRBV10-1 and TRBJ2-1; 11 nucleotides line up with TRBD2. The germline CDR1 and CDR2 sequences are WNHNN and SYGVQD (reference sequence). This CDR3 is 15 amino acids long. Trimming took 2 bases from V and 4 from J; bases not matched to a gene: 1. The CDR3 DNA sequence: TGCGCCAGCAGTGAGACTAGCGGGGGATACAATGAGCAGTTCTTC. Translating it yields CASSETSGGYNEQFF.

The chain's CDR3 is CASRTSGGAKNIQYF. DNA of the CDR3: TGTGCCAGCAGGACCAGCGGGGGGGCCAAAAACATTCAGTACTTC. The genes are TRBV2 and TRBJ2-4; 9 bases are a match to TRBD2. The length of the CDR3 is 15 residues. Per the germline V gene, CDR1 is SNHLY and CDR2 is FYNNEI. The V and J ends lost 6 bases and 1 base, in that order; junction bases with no gene match: 4.

The chain carries TRBV6-5 and TRBJ1-6; no clear D. CDR3 length: 15 residues. With 3 bases removed from V and 0 bases from J, the gap between germline ends came to 6 bases. CDR1 is MNHEY and CDR2 is SVGAGI in the germline V gene. Here the CDR3 DNA reads TGTGCCAGCAGTTATGAGAGCTCCTATAATTCACCCCTCCACTTT. Translated: CASSYESSYNSPLHF.

The V gene is TRBV5-4, the J gene TRBJ2-7; TRBD1 aligns across 10 bases. CDR3 size: 14 residues. J was trimmed by 2 bases and V by 2 bases; bases with no gene match: 1. Germline CDR1 is SGHNT and CDR2 is YYREEE (reference sequence). Here the CDR3 reads CASSFGTGAYEQYF. The CDR3, as DNA: TGTGCCAGCAGCTTTGGGACAGGGGCCTACGAGCAGTACTTC.

This chain links TRBV4-3 with TRBJ2-7; no firm D call. The V end was cut by 4 bases, the J end by 4 bases, with 17 bases between. The CDR3 length is 15 residues. CDR1 is LGHNA, CDR2 YSLEER, per germline. For the CDR3, the DNA is TGCGCCAGCAGCCCAAACTCAAATGGCGGTTACGAGCAGTACTTC. Protein sequence: CASSPNSNGGYEQYF.

This chain links TRBV6-1 with TRBJ1-3; 9 nucleotides agree with TRBD1. The V and J ends lost 4 bases and 5 bases, in that order; junction bases with no gene match: 6. The CDR3 has 15 residues. Per the germline V gene, CDR1 is MNHNS and CDR2 is SASEGT. The CDR3 loop is CASSAPGQGRNTIYF. The DNA for the CDR3 is TGTGCCAGCAGTGCCCCGGGACAGGGCAGAAACACCATATATTTT.

This clone was recorded a few times. The CDR3 reads CASNPQAASNEKLFF. CDR3 nucleotide sequence: TGTGCCAGTAACCCCCAGGCAGCCTCTAATGAAAAACTGTTTTTT. J is TRBJ1-4 and V is TRBV19; D is uncertain. CDR3 length: 15 amino acids. Germline assignment: CDR1 LNHDA and CDR2 SQIVND (reference sequence). V lost 7 bases, J lost 3 bases, and 15 bases lay in between.

The chain links TRBV7-9 to TRBJ2-7, with D maybe TRBD1 (6 bases). Germline values: CDR1 SEHNR, CDR2 FQNEAQ (reference sequence). This CDR3 is built from 13 residues. Trimming took off 5 bases at V and 2 bases at J, with 10 bases between the two ends. The CDR3 protein is CASSVQGPYEQYF. Here the CDR3 DNA reads TGTGCCAGCAGCGTACAGGGTCCCTACGAGCAGTACTTC.

The V call is TRBV7-9, the J call TRBJ2-3; 13 bases line up with TRBD2. Looked up from germline, CDR1 is SEHNR and CDR2 is FQNEAQ (reference sequence). V lost 4 bases to trimming and J lost 1 base; unmatched junction nucleotides: 2. The CDR3 has 16 amino acids. The CDR3: CASSYGTSGGTDTQYF. The CDR3 bases are TGTGCCAGCAGCTACGGGACTAGCGGGGGCACAGATACGCAGTATTTT.

The sample holds one count of this clone. The rearrangement uses TRBV5-4 and TRBJ2-3; 7 nucleotides agree with TRBD1. This CDR3 is built from 13 residues. The germline V gene has CDR1 SGHNT and CDR2 YYREEE (reference sequence). Losses at the gene ends were 3 bases for V and 5 bases for J; bases not matched to a gene: 3. This CDR3 is CASSSRTGDTQYF. CDR3 bases: TGTGCCAGCAGCTCACGGACAGGAGATACGCAGTATTTT.